This TCR beta chain originates from a study of T cell responses to AZD1222 COVID-19 vaccine. Trimming took 4 bases from V and 4 from J, leaving 19 bases between them. The CDR3 loop spans 16 amino acids. Germline-derived CDR1 and CDR2 are SGHRS and YFSETQ. About this clone: Its antigen remains unidentified.

Only in-frame clones appear in the TCRdb table, and some are missing; sequencing was by immunoSEQ multiplex PCR. The table records some 180,000 clones, around 85% of them present only once. Study results and limitations: In the spike-specific TCR repertoire, nearly half reportedly target unmutated variant regions. Donors, mostly white British, included more females; clonal diversity was possibly underestimated. Following two doses of AZD1222, Spike-specific TCR breadth and depth rose. The number of AZD1222 recipients seropositive at baseline was only 5 to 7.

The sequencing used peripheral blood, collected 28 days after the second AZD1222 dose. J is TRBJ2-3 and V is TRBV5-1, with D possibly matching TRBD2 (7 bases). This TCR came from an adult who received the AZD1222 COVID-19 vaccine. The CDR3 reads CASSADLGGRSDTQYF. In DNA form, the CDR3 reads TGCGCCAGCAGCGCGGACCTCGGGGGGCGATCAGATACGCAGTATTTT.